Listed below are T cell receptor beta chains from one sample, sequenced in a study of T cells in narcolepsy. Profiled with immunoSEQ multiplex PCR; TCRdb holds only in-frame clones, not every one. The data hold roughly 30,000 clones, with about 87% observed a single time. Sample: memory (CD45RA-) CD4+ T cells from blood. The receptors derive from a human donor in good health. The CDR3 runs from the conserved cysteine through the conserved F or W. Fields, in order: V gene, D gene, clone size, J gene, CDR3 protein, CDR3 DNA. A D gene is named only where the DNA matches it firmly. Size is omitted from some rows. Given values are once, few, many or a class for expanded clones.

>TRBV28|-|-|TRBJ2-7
CASSSGLPEQYF
TGTGCCAGCAGTTCTGGTTTGCCCGAGCAGTACTTC
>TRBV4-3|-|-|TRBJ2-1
CASSQVEGTTEQFF
TGCGCCAGCAGCCAAGTCGAGGGTACTACTGAGCAGTTCTTC
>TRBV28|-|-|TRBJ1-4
CASTPGRGTSHEKLFF
TGTGCCAGCACTCCTGGGCGGGGGACCTCCCATGAAAAACTGTTTTTT
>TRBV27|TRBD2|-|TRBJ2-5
CASSWEGGTQYF
TGTGCCAGCAGTTGGGAGGGCGGGACCCAGTACTTC
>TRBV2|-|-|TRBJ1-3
CASSTRQANIGNTIYF
TGTGCCAGCAGTACAAGACAGGCCAATATTGGAAACACCATATATTTT
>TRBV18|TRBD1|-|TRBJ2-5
CASRTGTGEETQYF
TGTGCCAGCAGAACCGGGACAGGGGAAGAGACCCAGTACTTC
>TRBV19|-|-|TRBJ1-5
CASMFSSNQPQHF
TGTGCCAGTATGTTTTCCTCCAATCAGCCCCAGCATTTT
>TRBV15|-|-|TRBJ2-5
CATSRDSHRQETQYF
TGTGCCACCAGCAGAGATAGTCATAGACAAGAGACCCAGTACTTC
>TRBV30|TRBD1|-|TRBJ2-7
CAWTPGQGAYEQYF
TGTGCCTGGACTCCGGGACAGGGGGCCTACGAGCAGTACTTC
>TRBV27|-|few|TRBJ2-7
CASSSYGFTGLSSYEQYF
TGTGCCAGCAGTTCCTATGGGTTCACGGGACTTAGCTCCTACGAGCAGTACTTC
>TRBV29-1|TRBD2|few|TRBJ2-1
CSAGTSLNNEQFF
TGCAGCGCCGGGACTAGCCTTAACAATGAGCAGTTCTTC
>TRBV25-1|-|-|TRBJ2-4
CASSDLRAGAKNIQYF
TGTGCCAGCAGTGATTTGCGGGCGGGAGCCAAAAACATTCAGTACTTC
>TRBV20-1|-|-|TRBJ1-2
CSAGVGGYTF
TGCAGTGCTGGGGTGGGTGGCTACACCTTC
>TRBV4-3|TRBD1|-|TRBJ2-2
CASSQDRGRPGELFF
TGCGCCAGCAGCCAAGACAGGGGGCGCCCCGGGGAGCTGTTTTTT
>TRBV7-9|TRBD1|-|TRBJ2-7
CASSRGQENYEQYF
TGTGCCAGCAGCCGCGGACAGGAGAACTACGAGCAGTACTTC
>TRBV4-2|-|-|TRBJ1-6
CASSQDLRSPLHF
TGTGCCAGCAGCCAAGATCTACGATCACCCCTCCACTTT
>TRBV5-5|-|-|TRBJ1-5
CASSLDRYSNQPQHF
TGTGCCAGCAGCTTGGACAGATATAGCAATCAGCCCCAGCATTTT
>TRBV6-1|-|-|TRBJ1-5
CASSEDFGYQPQHF
TGTGCCAGCAGTGAAGATTTTGGTTATCAGCCCCAGCATTTT
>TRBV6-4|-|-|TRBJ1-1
CASRLVAGNTEAFF
TGTGCCAGCAGGCTTGTCGCTGGGAACACTGAAGCTTTCTTT
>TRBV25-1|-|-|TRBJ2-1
CASSEIGEQFF
TGTGCCAGCAGTGAAATAGGGGAGCAGTTCTTC
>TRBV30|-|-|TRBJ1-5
CAWSTGLNQPQHF
TGTGCCTGGAGTACGGGCCTCAATCAGCCCCAGCATTTT
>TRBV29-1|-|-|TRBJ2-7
CSVEDVASKYF
TGCAGCGTTGAAGATGTGGCGTCGAAGTACTTC
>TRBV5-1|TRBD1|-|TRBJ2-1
CASSLPGQGALSAYNEQFF
TGCGCCAGCAGCTTACCGGGACAGGGGGCCCTTTCCGCCTACAATGAGCAGTTCTTC
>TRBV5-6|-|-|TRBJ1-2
CASSFNLGYTF
TGTGCCAGCAGCTTTAATCTTGGCTACACCTTC
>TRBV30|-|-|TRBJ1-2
CAWKGRRANYGYTF
TGTGCCTGGAAGGGGAGGAGGGCTAACTATGGCTACACCTTC
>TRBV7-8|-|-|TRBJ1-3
CASSLGGHRSGNTIYF
TGTGCCAGCAGCTTAGGCGGACACCGCTCTGGAAACACCATATATTTT
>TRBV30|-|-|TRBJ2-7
CACGGRGEQYF
TGTGCCTGTGGGGGTCGCGGCGAGCAGTACTTC
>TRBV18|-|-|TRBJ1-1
CASSPRTGILEAFF
TGTGCCAGCTCACCACGAACAGGGATTCTTGAAGCTTTCTTT
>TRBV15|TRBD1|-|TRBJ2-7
CATSRRRDSLSYEQYF
TGTGCCACCAGCAGACGCCGGGACAGCTTATCCTACGAGCAGTACTTC
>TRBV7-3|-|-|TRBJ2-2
CASSLGAQAGELFF
TGTGCCAGCAGCTTAGGGGCGCAGGCCGGGGAGCTGTTTTTT
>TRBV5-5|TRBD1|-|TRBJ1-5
CASSQGGQAVQPQHF
TGTGCCAGCAGCCAAGGAGGACAGGCGGTTCAGCCCCAGCATTTT
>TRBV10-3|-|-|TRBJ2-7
CAITTPGTEQYF
TGTGCCATCACCACCCCGGGGACAGAGCAGTACTTC
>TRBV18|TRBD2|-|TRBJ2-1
CASSGLAENNEQFF
TGTGCCAGCTCCGGACTAGCGGAAAACAATGAGCAGTTCTTC
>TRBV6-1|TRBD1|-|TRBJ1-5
CASSEMGQSNQPQHF
TGTGCCAGCAGTGAAATGGGACAGTCCAATCAGCCCCAGCATTTT
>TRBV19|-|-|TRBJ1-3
CASSIPSDFTGNPGNTIYF
TGTGCCAGTAGTATTCCGAGCGACTTTACAGGGAACCCTGGAAACACCATATATTTT
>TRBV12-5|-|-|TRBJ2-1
CASTLDSSYNEQFF
TGTGCTAGTACCCTTGACAGCTCCTACAATGAGCAGTTCTTC
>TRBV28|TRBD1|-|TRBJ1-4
CASSHYPGGTTNEKLFF
TGTGCCAGCAGCCACTACCCAGGGGGCACAACTAATGAAAAACTGTTTTTT
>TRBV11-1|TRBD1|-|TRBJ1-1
CASSLGTGGEAFF
TGTGCCAGCAGCTTAGGGACAGGCGGTGAAGCTTTCTTT
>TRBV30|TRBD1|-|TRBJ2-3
CAWSVLQGADTQYF
TGTGCCTGGAGTGTCTTACAGGGGGCAGATACGCAGTATTTT